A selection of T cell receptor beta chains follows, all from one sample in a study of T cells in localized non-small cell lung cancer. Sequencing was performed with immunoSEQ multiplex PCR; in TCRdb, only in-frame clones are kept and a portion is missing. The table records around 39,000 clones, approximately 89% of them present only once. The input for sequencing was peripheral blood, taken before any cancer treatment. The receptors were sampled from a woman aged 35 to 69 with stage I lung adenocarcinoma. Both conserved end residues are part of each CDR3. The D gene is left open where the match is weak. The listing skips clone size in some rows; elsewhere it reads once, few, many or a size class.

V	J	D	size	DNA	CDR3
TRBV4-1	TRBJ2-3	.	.	TGCGCCAGCAGCAAGGGGGGGGGAGAAGATACGCAGTATTTT	CASSKGGGEDTQYF
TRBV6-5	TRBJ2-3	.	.	TGTGCCAGCAGTTACCAGCCCCTACCTGGCACAGATACGCAGTATTTT	CASSYQPLPGTDTQYF
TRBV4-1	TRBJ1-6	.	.	TGCGCCAGCAGCCAAGTACTGGGGTTCGCTAGATCCCTCCACTTT	CASSQVLGFARSLHF
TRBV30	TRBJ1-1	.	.	TGTGCCTGGGTTGGGGGGCACACTGAAGCTTTCTTT	CAWVGGHTEAFF
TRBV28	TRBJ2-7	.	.	TGTGCCAGCAGTTTGACAGGTGTCCACGAGCAGTACTTC	CASSLTGVHEQYF
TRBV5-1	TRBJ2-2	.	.	TGCGCCAGCAGCTCAGTCGAGAGCGGGGAGCTGTTTTTT	CASSSVESGELFF
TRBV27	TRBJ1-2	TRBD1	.	TGTGCCAGCAGTTTATTGCCGAGGGACAGGGGGAACTATGGCTACACCTTC	CASSLLPRDRGNYGYTF
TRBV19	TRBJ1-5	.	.	TGTGCCAGTAGTGGGTTAGATCAGCCCCAGCATTTT	CASSGLDQPQHF
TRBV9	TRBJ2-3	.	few	TGTGCCAGCAGCGCAGGACGTAGGGGGGGTACGCAGTATTTT	CASSAGRRGGTQYF
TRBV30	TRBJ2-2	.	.	TGTGCCTGGAGTAGAAAGGACCGAGCCACCGGGGAGCTGTTTTTT	CAWSRKDRATGELFF
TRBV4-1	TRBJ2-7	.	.	TGCGCCAGCAGCCAAGGGGTTCAGGGCTACGAGCAGTACTTC	CASSQGVQGYEQYF
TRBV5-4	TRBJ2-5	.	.	TGTGCCAGCAGCTTGGGGGTTGGGGACTGGCAAGAGACCCAGTACTTC	CASSLGVGDWQETQYF
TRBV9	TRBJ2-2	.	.	TGTGCCAGCACCGAGGGCCTGAACACCGGGGAGCTGTTTTTT	CASTEGLNTGELFF
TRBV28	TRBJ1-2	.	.	TGTGGCACCGGGGTAAACTATGGCTACACCTTC	CGTGVNYGYTF
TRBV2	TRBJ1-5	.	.	TGTGCCAGCACCCGAGGACGGAATCAGCCCCAGCATTTT	CASTRGRNQPQHF
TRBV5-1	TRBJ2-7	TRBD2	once	TGCGCCAGCAGCTTGAGGACTAGCGACGAGCAGTACTTC	CASSLRTSDEQYF
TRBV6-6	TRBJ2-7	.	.	TGTGCCAGCAGCCCACCCGGACTCAAAGGGCTCTACGAGCAGTACTTC	CASSPPGLKGLYEQYF
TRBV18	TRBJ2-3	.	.	TGTGCCAGCTCACCAAATAGCGGAAACACAGATACGCAGTATTTT	CASSPNSGNTDTQYF
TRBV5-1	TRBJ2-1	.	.	TGCGCCACCTCTCCCATGGGTGGGGACAATGAGCAGTTCTTC	CATSPMGGDNEQFF
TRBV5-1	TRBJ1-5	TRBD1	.	TGCGCCAGCAGCTCCGGACAGGGACAGGAGCCCCAGCATTTT	CASSSGQGQEPQHF
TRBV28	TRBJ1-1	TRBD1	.	TGTGCCAGCAGTTATCAAGACAGGGTTCTGGGGGGGGCTTTCTTT	CASSYQDRVLGGAFF
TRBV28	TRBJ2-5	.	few	TGTGCCAGCAGTTTAGGGTCAGAGACCCAGTACTTC	CASSLGSETQYF
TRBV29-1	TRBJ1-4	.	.	TGCAGCGTTGACGGGATCAATGAAAAACTGTTTTTT	CSVDGINEKLFF
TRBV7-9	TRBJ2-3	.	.	TGTGCCAGCTGGCCCGCCGACGTAAAGGGTACGGATACGCAGTATTTT	CASWPADVKGTDTQYF
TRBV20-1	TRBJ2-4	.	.	TGCAGTGCTATGGATCAGGCCCCGTTGTACTTC	CSAMDQAPLYF
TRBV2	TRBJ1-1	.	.	TGTGCCAGCAGTCCCGGGGCTTTAGGCACTGAAGCTTTCTTT	CASSPGALGTEAFF
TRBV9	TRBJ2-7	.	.	TGTGCCAGCACGGGGGGCGCACCCTACGAGCAGTACTTC	CASTGGAPYEQYF
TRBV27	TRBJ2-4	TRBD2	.	TGTGCCAGCAGTCGGACTAGCGGGAGGGCCGGGGAGGCCAAAAACATTCAGTACTTC	CASSRTSGRAGEAKNIQYF